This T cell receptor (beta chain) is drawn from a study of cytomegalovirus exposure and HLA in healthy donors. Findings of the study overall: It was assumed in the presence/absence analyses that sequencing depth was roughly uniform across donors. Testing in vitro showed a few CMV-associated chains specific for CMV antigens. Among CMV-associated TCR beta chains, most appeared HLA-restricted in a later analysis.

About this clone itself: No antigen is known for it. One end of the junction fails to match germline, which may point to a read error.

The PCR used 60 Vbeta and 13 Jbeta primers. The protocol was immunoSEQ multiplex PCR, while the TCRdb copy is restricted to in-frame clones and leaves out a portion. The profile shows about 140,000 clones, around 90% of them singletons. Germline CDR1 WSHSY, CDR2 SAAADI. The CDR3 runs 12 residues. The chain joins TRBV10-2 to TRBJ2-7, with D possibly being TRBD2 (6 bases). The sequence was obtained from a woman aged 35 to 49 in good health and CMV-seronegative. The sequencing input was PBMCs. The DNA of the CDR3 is TGCGCCAGCAGTGAGGGGGAGTTCGGGGGAAACTTC. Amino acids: CASSEGEFGGNF.